The entry below describes one T cell receptor beta chain. This clonotype occurred many times. The antigen it recognizes is unknown. Base qualities were left out, and no much larger clone turns up one base away. The time point label, as the study defines it: persistent/refractory GD, antithyroid drugs over 5 years with positive TRAb. For both TCR sequencing and RNA sequencing, RNA was extracted from PBMCs using TRIzol. The diagnosis of Graves' disease was made according to American Thyroid Association guidelines. Patients for the study were recruited at an endocrinology department in Xi'an, China. Each patient gave approximately 9.7 milliliters of peripheral blood, collected in an EDTA anticoagulant tube. Ficoll Paque Plus density gradient separation was used to isolate PBMCs, and no additional T cell sorting was done. RNA quality was checked with an Agilent 2100 Bioanalyzer and agarose gel, and concentration with a NanoDrop 2000.

The sample comes from a study of regulatory T cells in long-lasting Graves disease (dated by TCRdb to about 2021). Turning to the overall study: Persistent Graves' disease was defined as persistently positive TSH receptor autoantibodies together with antithyroid drug treatment for over 5 years. The study was conducted in China and was registered as a clinical trial. Peripheral blood TCR sequencing and RNA sequencing compared persistent Graves' disease patients with newly diagnosed Graves' disease patients. On average, persistent Graves' disease patients in the clinical cohort had been on antithyroid drugs for about 10.3 years. A total of some 35 samples underwent TCR sequencing, from about 13 patients with persistent Graves' disease and 20 or so patients with newly diagnosed Graves' disease. General study outcomes and caveats: Sequencing and analysis were restricted to the TCR beta chain. A larger number of public clonotypes was shared among persistent patients (more than 2,500) than among newly diagnosed patients (about 990). As a limitation, the authors acknowledged that the small sample size may reduce accuracy. Preferential use of TRBV28, TRBJ1-2 and TRBJ2-5 was observed in persistent disease, whereas TRBV20-1 and TRBJ2-1 were favored in newly diagnosed disease. Persistent Graves' disease patients showed lower TCR Shannon entropy and fewer highly expanded clones than newly diagnosed patients, suggesting clonal expansion. Because the primary lesion, thyroid tissue, could not be accessed, the study looked at peripheral blood alone.

The CDR3 runs 16 residues from the cysteine to the phenylalanine. Left in the record is the CDR3 DNA by itself, 48 bases read in frame from the first base. V has 6 bases trimmed and J has 3 bases trimmed; junction bases matching no gene number 10. Sequences LNHNV (CDR1) and YYDKDF (CDR2) are obtained from the germline V gene (reference sequence). The library relied on multiplex PCR. This sample was sequenced with an Illumina HiSeq 4000. CDR3 regions were amplified by Arm-PCR with iRepertoire HTBI primers to construct TCR beta libraries. Gel purification was performed on PCR products prior to sequencing. In the paper's pipeline: Across samples, fewer than 70 TRBV and roughly 15 TRBJ segments were identified and used for gene usage analysis of CDR3 amino acid clonotypes. COPE and FqMerger were used to merge the filtered high-quality paired reads into contigs. Contigs were aligned with BLAST to IMGT TRBV, TRBD and TRBJ reference genes, and CDR3 was defined per IMGT. Any clonotype with a frequency above 0.1% was classified as a highly expanded clone. Shannon entropy served as the measure of repertoire diversity, while the Gini coefficient captured V-J evenness. A clonotype was considered public if more than one individual shared it. The public reads were reanalyzed by TCRdb: fastp trimming at Q25, MiXCR alignment, in-frame beta chains only. One record per CDR3 amino acid sequence lists the most common genes and DNA. TCRdb assigned the V and J calls; the authors' analysis was not used. The sample table lists roughly 400,000 distinct CDR3 sequences, less than 25% of them with a count of one. The biggest ten clones account for roughly 20% of the sample.

The sample in question was peripheral blood mononuclear cells (PBMCs), obtained when the disease was refractory, from a patient treated with antithyroid drugs. The chain couples TRBV15 to TRBJ1-2; TRBD1 fits 10 bases in the junction. The sequence was obtained from a female donor with Graves disease. The CDR3 protein is CATRRDRGPLYYGYTF. DNA sequence: TGTGCCACCAGACGGGACAGGGGTCCCCTCTACTATGGCTACACCTTC.